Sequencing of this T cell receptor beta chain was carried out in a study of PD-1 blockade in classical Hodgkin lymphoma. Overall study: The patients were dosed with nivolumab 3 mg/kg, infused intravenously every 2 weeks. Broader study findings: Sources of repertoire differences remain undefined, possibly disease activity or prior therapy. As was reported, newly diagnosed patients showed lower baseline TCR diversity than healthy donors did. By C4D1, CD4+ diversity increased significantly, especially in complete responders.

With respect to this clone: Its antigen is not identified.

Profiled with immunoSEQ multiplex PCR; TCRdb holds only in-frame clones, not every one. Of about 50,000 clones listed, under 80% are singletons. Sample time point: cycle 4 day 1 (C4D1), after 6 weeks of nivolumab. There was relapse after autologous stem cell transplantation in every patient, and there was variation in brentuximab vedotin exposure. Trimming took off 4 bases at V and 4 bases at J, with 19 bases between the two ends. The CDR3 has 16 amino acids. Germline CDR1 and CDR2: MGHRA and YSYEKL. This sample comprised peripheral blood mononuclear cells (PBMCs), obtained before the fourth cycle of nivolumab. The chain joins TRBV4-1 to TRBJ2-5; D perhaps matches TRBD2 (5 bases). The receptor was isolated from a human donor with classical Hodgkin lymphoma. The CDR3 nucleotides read TGCGCCAGCAGCCCAAACCGGGAATTACGAGGAGAGACCCAGTACTTC. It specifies CASSPNRELRGETQYF.